A single sample gave rise to the 32 T cell receptor beta chains below, sequenced in a study of early T cells in non-severe SARS-CoV-2 infection. Using its own MiXCR run on the 5' RACE reads, TCRdb lists one record per CDR3 protein. The sample includes 84,000 or so distinct CDR3 sequences, 11% to 15% of them seen just once. Input material: whole blood. These receptor sequences come from an adult who was a healthcare worker with PCR-confirmed SARS-CoV-2 infection or an uninfected control (not recorded which).

This chain connects TRBV29-1 to TRBJ1-1; tentatively, D is TRBD1 (6 bases). This CDR3 has 13 amino acids. Trimming cost V 7 bases and J 4 bases, with 16 bases left between them. The germline V gene has CDR1 SQVTM and CDR2 ANQGSEA. CDR3 loop: CSGGPRVSTEAFF. The CDR3 region has the DNA TGCAGCGGGGGGCCGCGGGTGAGCACTGAAGCTTTCTTT.

This clonotype was observed a few times. V gene TRBV5-1 combines with J gene TRBJ2-7; the D gene is possibly TRBD1 (5 bases). V dropped 6 bases and J dropped 0 bases, with 10 bases sitting between them. Germline CDR1 and CDR2: SGHRS and YFSETQ. The CDR3 extends over 13 amino acids. The DNA for the CDR3 is TGCGCCAGCATGCAGGGCAACTCCTACGAGCAGTACTTC. This gives the protein CASMQGNSYEQYF.

This clonotype has ten or more counts. The chain links TRBV7-8 to TRBJ2-5; possibly TRBD1 for D (5 bases). V was shortened by 1 base and J by 1 base, with 10 bases between the two germline ends. Germline V gene data show CDR1 as SGHVS and CDR2 as FQNEAQ. The CDR3 loop spans 15 amino acids. CDR3: CASSLVVGRQETQYF. The CDR3 nucleotides are TGTGCCAGCAGCTTAGTTGTGGGGCGCCAAGAGACCCAGTACTTC.

The table lists this clonotype with a few counts. The chain employs TRBV6-6 and TRBJ1-1; no firm D call. Trimming left V 8 bases short and J 4 bases short, with 17 bases between. Germline CDR1 and CDR2: MNHNY and SVGAGI (reference sequence). The length of the CDR3 is 14 residues. CDR3 in amino acids: CASCRQPKSTEAFF. The CDR3 DNA sequence: TGTGCCAGCTGCCGCCAACCCAAATCCACTGAAGCTTTCTTT.

In this sample, this clonotype turned up many times. The chain combines TRBV29-1 with TRBJ2-3, with 8 bases matching TRBD1. With V trimmed by 6 bases and J by 2 bases, 7 bases remained unmatched. The CDR3 is made up of 14 amino acids. Germline-derived CDR1 and CDR2 are SQVTM and ANQGSEA. CDR3 loop: CSVARQGNTDTQYF. The CDR3 DNA reads TGCAGCGTCGCAAGACAGGGGAACACAGATACGCAGTATTTT.

In this sample, this clonotype turned up many times. This chain links TRBV12-3 or TRBV12-4 with TRBJ1-5; TRBD1 might be the D (5 bases). V was cut by 6 bases and J by 6 bases, with 15 bases left in between. The CDR3 runs to 14 residues. CDR3 sequence: CASRDHTRGQPQHF. For the CDR3, the DNA is TGTGCCAGCAGGGATCATACTAGGGGTCAGCCCCAGCATTTT.

This clonotype was counted only a few times. The chain uses TRBV6-2 or TRBV6-3 and TRBJ2-4, with unresolved D. Germline-derived CDR1 and CDR2 are MNHEY and SVGEGT. The CDR3 is 15 amino acids. Trimming stripped 6 bases from V and 15 bases from J, with 27 bases between. CDR3: CASRPPGDKTLNLYF. Written as DNA, the CDR3 is TGTGCCAGCAGACCTCCCGGCGACAAAACTCTCAATTTGTACTTC.

This clonotype was seen a handful of times. The chain uses TRBV7-9 and TRBJ2-3, with 9 positions matching TRBD2. J lost 9 bases, V lost 3 bases, and 7 bases had no gene match. Germline assignment: CDR1 SEHNR and CDR2 FQNEAQ (reference sequence). This CDR3 has 14 amino acids. The CDR3 here is CASSLLSAGGTQYF. The DNA for the CDR3 is TGTGCCAGCAGCTTGTTGTCGGCGGGGGGGACGCAGTATTTT.

The chain is built from TRBV4-1 and TRBJ2-7, with 9 bases that match TRBD1. Germline CDR1 is MGHRA and CDR2 is YSYEKL. Trimming at V came to 7 bases and at J to 6 bases, leaving 13 bases not matched to a gene. The CDR3 runs to 15 residues. The CDR3: CASTNSGTGSGEQYF. CDR3 in DNA: TGCGCCAGCACCAACTCCGGGACAGGGTCGGGCGAGCAGTACTTC.

The chain employs TRBV20-1 and TRBJ1-1; maybe TRBD1 (6 bases). Per the germline V gene, CDR1 is DFQATT and CDR2 is SNEGSKA (reference sequence). The germline V and J ends were trimmed by 6 bases and 1 base, with 12 bases remaining between them. The CDR3 is made up of 13 amino acids. As DNA, the CDR3 is TGCAGTGCCCTACTGACAGGGAACACTGAAGCTTTCTTT. Its translation is CSALLTGNTEAFF.

The J gene is TRBJ2-3, the V gene TRBV7-3; tentatively, D is TRBD1 or TRBD2 (5 bases each). Deletions cut 5 bases from V and 0 bases from J, with 12 bases between. This CDR3 spans 15 amino acids. CDR1 and CDR2 (germline): SGHTA, FQGTGA. The CDR3 DNA sequence: TGTGCCAGCAGCCCGGGGCCCTCTAGCACAGATACGCAGTATTTT. Translated: CASSPGPSSTDTQYF.

DNA of the CDR3: TGCAGTGCTTCAGGGGATAATTCACCCCTCCACTTT. The encoded protein is CSASGDNSPLHF. The chain joins TRBV20-1 to TRBJ1-6, with D perhaps TRBD1 (6 bases). This CDR3 spans 12 amino acids. Germline V CDR1 and CDR2: DFQATT, SNEGSKA (reference sequence). V shed 5 bases and J shed 5 bases, with 7 bases lying between them.

V usage is TRBV5-1 and J usage is TRBJ1-2; D call uncertain. The CDR3 runs to 13 residues. Germline V gives CDR1 SGHRS, CDR2 YFSETQ. V was clipped by 0 bases and J by 4 bases, with 7 bases between them. The CDR3: CASSLEPGYGYTF. The CDR3 coding sequence is TGCGCCAGCAGCTTGGAACCCGGCTATGGCTACACCTTC.

This clonotype has more than one count but fewer than ten. V and J are TRBV25-1 and TRBJ2-3; 8 nucleotides line up with TRBD2. Per the germline V gene, CDR1 is MGHDK and CDR2 is SYGVNS. V trimming: 2 bases; J trimming: 3 bases; junction bases outside the gene matches: 4. The CDR3 has 15 amino acids. The CDR3 reads CASSERASGTDTQYF. The DNA for the CDR3 is TGTGCCAGCAGTGAAAGGGCTAGCGGGACAGATACGCAGTATTTT.

The chain couples TRBV28 to TRBJ2-7, with D tentatively TRBD1 (6 bases). CDR3 length: 14 amino acids. Germline CDR1 reads MDHEN; CDR2 reads SYDVKM. The germline V and J ends were trimmed by 4 bases and 4 bases, with 14 bases remaining between them. CDR3 region: CASSSGTTYYEQYF. For the CDR3, the DNA is TGTGCCAGCAGTTCCGGGACAACCTATTACGAGCAGTACTTC.

The chain carries TRBV5-5 and TRBJ2-3, with 13 positions matching TRBD2. After removal of 5 bases from V and 2 bases from J, the junction contained 5 bases not matched to a gene. The CDR3 length is 16 residues. From germline, CDR1 is SGHKS and CDR2 YYEKEE (reference sequence). Here the CDR3 reads CASRGLAGAPTDTQYF. DNA for the CDR3: TGTGCCAGCAGAGGACTAGCGGGGGCCCCCACAGATACGCAGTATTTT.

This clonotype was observed a handful of times. V is TRBV6-5 and J is TRBJ2-7; TRBD2 matches at 8 bases. Germline CDR1 and CDR2: MNHEY and SVGAGI. J gave up 4 bases and V 2 bases, and 4 bases lay outside the gene matches. The CDR3 extends over 14 amino acids. CDR3 DNA: TGTGCCAGCAGTTACGCGGGGGGCAATTACGAGCAGTACTTC. Its translation: CASSYAGGNYEQYF.

This clonotype has at least ten counts. The chain couples TRBV7-9 to TRBJ1-1; D not certain. Trimming pared 5 bases from V and 1 base from J, leaving 8 bases between. This CDR3 comprises 13 residues. Germline CDR1 reads SEHNR; CDR2 reads FQNEAQ (reference sequence). The CDR3 here is CASSNIGNTEAFF. The CDR3, as DNA: TGTGCCAGCAGCAACATTGGGAACACTGAAGCTTTCTTT.

The table lists this clonotype with a few counts. This chain joins TRBV20-1 and TRBJ2-2, with a possible D match to TRBD1 (5 bases). Germline lookup yields CDR1 DFQATT and CDR2 SNEGSKA (reference sequence). V was trimmed by 3 bases and J by 7 bases, leaving 15 bases between them. CDR3 length: 14 residues. The CDR3 DNA reads TGCAGTGCTAGTTGGCTCAGGGCCGGCGGGGAGCTGTTTTTT. This gives the protein CSASWLRAGGELFF.

The V gene is TRBV3-1, the J gene TRBJ2-7; perhaps TRBD2 as D (5 bases). The CDR3 is 14 amino acids. The germline V gene encodes CDR1 LGHDT and CDR2 YNNKEL (reference sequence). Trimming stripped 3 bases from V and 0 bases from J, with 9 bases between. CDR3 region: CASSQDWDSYEQYF. The CDR3 DNA reads TGTGCCAGCAGCCAGGACTGGGACTCCTACGAGCAGTACTTC.

This clonotype was recorded at least ten times. The chain links TRBV12-3 or TRBV12-4 to TRBJ2-1; D ambiguous. Trimming removed 7 bases at V and 0 bases at J, with 13 bases between. CDR3 length: 15 amino acids. The CDR3 loop reads CASTRSLSSYNEQFF. CDR3 bases: TGTGCCAGCACCCGCTCCCTGAGCTCCTACAATGAGCAGTTCTTC.

This clonotype turned up a few times. The chain employs TRBV20-1 and TRBJ2-3; no firm D call. Germline-derived CDR1 and CDR2 are DFQATT and SNEGSKA (reference sequence). This CDR3 contains 12 residues. Trimming stripped 4 bases from V and 3 bases from J, with 8 bases between. The CDR3 DNA is TGCAGTGCTACCCGAGGTACAGATACGCAGTATTTT. The encoded protein is CSATRGTDTQYF.

The chain carries TRBV5-6 and TRBJ1-2; no clear D gene. This CDR3 region has 14 residues. Germline-derived CDR1 and CDR2 are SGHDT and YYEEEE. The V and J ends lost 6 bases and 4 bases respectively, with 16 bases between them. CDR3 DNA: TGTGCCAGCACGGGCCCACGTACCCCCTATGGCTACACCTTC. Encoded protein: CASTGPRTPYGYTF. The full variable domain, rest sourced from reference TRBV5-6 and TRBJ1-2, is DAGVTQSPTHLIKTRGQQVTLRCSPKSGHDTVSWYQQALGQGPQFIFQYYEEEERQRGNFPDRFSGHQFPNYSSELNVNALLLGDSALYLCASTGPRTPYGYTFGSGTRLTVV.

This clonotype was observed a few times. The chain joins TRBV9 to TRBJ1-1; no clear D gene. This CDR3 comprises 13 residues. CDR1 is SGDLS and CDR2 is YYNGEE in the germline V gene. V lost 1 base and J 0 bases, leaving 4 bases between the germline ends. In DNA form, the CDR3 reads TGTGCCAGCAGCGTACAGGTGAACACTGAAGCTTTCTTT. Translated, it gives CASSVQVNTEAFF.

This clonotype was found a few times. The CDR3 protein is CSARDVGNLAKNIQYF. The DNA for the CDR3 is TGCAGTGCTAGAGACGTCGGCAATCTAGCCAAAAACATTCAGTACTTC. The V and J genes are TRBV20-1 and TRBJ2-4; D gene ambiguous. The germline V gene encodes CDR1 DFQATT and CDR2 SNEGSKA (reference sequence). The V end lost 0 bases, the J end lost 0 bases, and 12 bases lay between the germline ends. This CDR3 is built from 16 residues.

This clonotype was seen only a few times. This rearrangement joins TRBV28 to TRBJ2-7; perhaps TRBD1 as D (6 bases). This CDR3 spans 14 amino acids. V was pared by 3 bases and J by 0 bases, with 9 bases between. CDR1 MDHEN and CDR2 SYDVKM come from the germline V gene. The CDR3, as DNA: TGTGCCAGCAGTTTGAGGACAGTCTCCTACGAGCAGTACTTC. Protein sequence: CASSLRTVSYEQYF.

This clonotype was picked up a small number of times. The V and J genes are TRBV3-1 and TRBJ2-7; D unclear. CDR3 length equals 13 residues. V lost 1 base and J lost 4, with 8 bases in between. Germline CDR1 is LGHDT and CDR2 is YNNKEL (reference sequence). CDR3 nucleotide sequence: TGTGCCAGCAGCCAAGTATACGGGTACGAGCAGTACTTC. As protein: CASSQVYGYEQYF.

This clonotype has only a few counts. DNA of the CDR3: TGCAGCGTTAAGGGGACCTTATACAATGAGCAGTTCTTC. It codes for CSVKGTLYNEQFF. The chain carries TRBV29-1 and TRBJ2-1; TRBD1 or TRBD2 may be the D gene (5 bases each). The ends were cut back, 5 bases at V and 4 bases at J, with 12 bases in the middle. CDR1 SQVTM and CDR2 ANQGSEA come from the germline V gene. The CDR3 is 13 residues long.

This clonotype was seen ten or more times. J is TRBJ1-5 and V is TRBV7-2, with D maybe TRBD1 (6 bases). The CDR3 loop spans 15 amino acids. CDR1 SGHTA and CDR2 FQGNSA come from the germline V gene. V was pared by 5 bases and J by 8 bases, with 19 bases between. CDR3 in amino acids: CASSTDRSEVEPQHF. The CDR3, as DNA: TGTGCCAGCAGCACCGACAGGTCGGAAGTGGAGCCCCAGCATTTT.

This clonotype was detected a few times. V usage is TRBV7-4 and J usage is TRBJ1-4; 7 bases map to TRBD1. The CDR3 is 14 amino acids. Germline V gene data show CDR1 as SGHVT and CDR2 as SQSDAQ. Germline trimming cut 10 bases from V and 7 bases from J; bases unmatched to any gene: 12. Here the CDR3 reads CATPSGRGSEKLFF. The CDR3, as DNA: TGTGCCACCCCGAGTGGCAGGGGGAGTGAAAAACTGTTTTTT.

This chain joins TRBV19 and TRBJ1-5; no firm D call. With 6 bases removed from V and 0 bases from J, the gap between germline ends came to 6 bases. The CDR3 is 13 residues long. The germline V gene encodes CDR1 LNHDA and CDR2 SQIVND (reference sequence). CDR3 sequence: CASSGFSNQPQHF. The CDR3 DNA sequence: TGTGCCAGTAGCGGATTTAGCAATCAGCCCCAGCATTTT.

This clonotype was detected only a few times. V is TRBV6-6 and J is TRBJ1-2; 9 positions agree with TRBD1. CDR1 and CDR2 from the germline V gene are MNHNY and SVGAGI (reference sequence). V lost 2 bases, J lost 4 bases, and 5 bases stayed unmatched. CDR3 length: 15 residues. The CDR3 protein is CASSYGTGLGYGYTF. DNA for the CDR3: TGTGCCAGCAGTTACGGGACAGGGCTGGGCTATGGCTACACCTTC.